Listed here are 8 T cell receptor beta chains from one sample, sequenced in a study of spatial heterogeneity in lung cancer. This sample's time point: sample taken at primary tumor resection. The study, taken as a whole, reports: One measure, the expanded intratumoral alpha and beta TCR count, tracked tumor mutation counts.

TCRdb re-called the 5' RACE reads with MiXCR, one entry per CDR3 protein. Among about 9,200 distinct CDR3 sequences listed, less than 6% were seen once. Their antigens are not known. The material sequenced was lung tumor tissue, taken at surgery. The receptors stem from a female donor with early-stage non-small cell lung cancer.

This clonotype has at least ten counts. The chain uses TRBV9 and TRBJ2-4; D is undetermined. The V end was cut by 6 bases, the J end by 0 bases, with 13 bases between. The CDR3 contains 15 residues. Per the germline V gene, CDR1 is SGDLS and CDR2 is YYNGEE. Here the CDR3 reads CASTPGTRAKNIQYF. CDR3 nucleotides: TGTGCCAGCACCCCCGGTACGAGAGCCAAAAACATTCAGTACTTC.

This clonotype is medium-sized (0.01 to 0.1%). This rearrangement joins TRBV29-1 to TRBJ1-4; D unresolved. The CDR3 spans 14 residues. The germline gives CDR1 SQVTM, CDR2 ANQGSEA. The V end was cut by 4 bases, the J end by 0 bases, with 9 bases between. The CDR3 loop is CSVAGSSTNEKLFF. CDR3 bases: TGCAGCGTTGCGGGATCCTCAACTAATGAAAAACTGTTTTTT. The whole variable domain, remainder taken from reference TRBV29-1 and TRBJ1-4, is SAVISQKPSRDICQRGTSLTIQCQVDSQVTMMFWYRQQPGQSLTLIATANQGSEATYESGFVIDKFPISRPNLTFSTLTVSNMSPEDSSIYLCSVAGSSTNEKLFFGSGTQLSVL.

There are many counts of this clonotype. The rearrangement joins TRBV10-3 to TRBJ2-4, with a tentative D call TRBD2 (6 bases). V was clipped by 0 bases and J by 5 bases, with 11 bases between them. Germline lookup yields CDR1 ENHRY and CDR2 SYGVKD. The CDR3 contains 15 residues. The CDR3, as DNA: TGTGCCATCAGTGAGTCTGGGGGGAGTGAAAACATTCAGTACTTC. This sequence encodes CAISESGGSENIQYF.

This clonotype was observed many times. The J gene is TRBJ1-3, the V gene TRBV20-1; D unclear. The CDR3 extends over 12 amino acids. The germline V and J ends were trimmed by 3 bases and 0 bases, with 3 bases remaining between them. Germline assignment: CDR1 DFQATT and CDR2 SNEGSKA (reference sequence). The CDR3 region is CSASGSGNTIYF. CDR3 nucleotide sequence: TGCAGTGCTAGCGGCTCTGGAAACACCATATATTTT.

This clonotype was counted between two and nine times. V is TRBV18 and J is TRBJ2-3; D perhaps matches TRBD2 (6 bases). The germline V gene encodes CDR1 KGHSH and CDR2 LQKENI. The ends were cut back, 2 bases at V and 7 bases at J, with 16 bases in the middle. The CDR3 consists of 15 residues. The DNA of the CDR3 is TGTGCCAGCTCACCAATAGAATCGGGACTGAATACGCAGTATTTT. Protein sequence: CASSPIESGLNTQYF.

Judged by abundance, this clonotype is medium-sized. The chain links TRBV30 to TRBJ2-7; weak D call: TRBD2 (6 bases). CDR3 size: 13 residues. Trimming shortened V by 0 bases and J by 5 bases, and 11 bases separated the two germline ends. The V gene's germline CDR1 is GTSNPN and CDR2 SVGIG (reference sequence). The CDR3 here is CAWSVGTLDEQYF. In DNA, the CDR3 is TGTGCCTGGAGTGTAGGGACTCTCGACGAGCAGTACTTC.

This clonotype was seen repeatedly, ten times or more. The rearrangement joins TRBV27 to TRBJ1-5; a weak D match, TRBD1 (6 bases). Germline V lookup: CDR1 MNHEY, CDR2 SMNVEV (reference sequence). The CDR3 consists of 17 residues. Trimming took off 5 bases at V and 0 bases at J, with 17 bases between the two ends. CDR3 loop: CASSPRGGRYSNQPQHF. As DNA, the CDR3 is TGTGCCAGCAGTCCTCGAGGGGGGAGATATAGCAATCAGCCCCAGCATTTT.

The DNA of the CDR3 is TGTGCCAGCAGCTTCAGGAGAGCCCAAGAGACCCAGTACTTC. The encoded protein is CASSFRRAQETQYF. This chain joins TRBV7-2 and TRBJ2-5; D is unclear. V lost 3 bases, J lost 1 base, and 9 bases lay in between. This CDR3 region has 14 residues. The V gene's germline CDR1 is SGHTA and CDR2 FQGNSA. Together with reference TRBV7-2 and TRBJ2-5, the CDR3 gives the full variable domain: GAGVSQSPSNKVTEKGKDVELRCDPISGHTALYWYRQSLGQGLEFLIYFQGNSAPDKSGLPSDRFSAERTGGSVSTLTIQRTQQEDSAVYLCASSFRRAQETQYFGPGTRLLVL.